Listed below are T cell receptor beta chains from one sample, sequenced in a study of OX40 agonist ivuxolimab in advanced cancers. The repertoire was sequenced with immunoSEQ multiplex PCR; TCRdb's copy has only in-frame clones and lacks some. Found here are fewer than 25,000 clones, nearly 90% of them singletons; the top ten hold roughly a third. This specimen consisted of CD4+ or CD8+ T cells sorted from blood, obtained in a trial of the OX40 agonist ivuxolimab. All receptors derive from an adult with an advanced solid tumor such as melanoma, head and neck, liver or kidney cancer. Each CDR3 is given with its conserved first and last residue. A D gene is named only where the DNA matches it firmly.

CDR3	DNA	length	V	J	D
CASSVDGATGSPLHF	TGTGCCAGCAGCGTAGACGGCGCCACGGGTTCACCCCTCCACTTT	15	TRBV9	TRBJ1-6	NA
CASSAGIWRSYEQYF	TGTGCCAGCAGCGCAGGGATCTGGCGGTCCTACGAGCAGTACTTC	15	TRBV11-2	TRBJ2-7	NA
CASSYPGVEQFF	TGTGCCAGCAGTTACCCGGGGGTTGAGCAGTTCTTC	12	TRBV6-6	TRBJ2-1	NA
CASSTRRGQETQYF	TGTGCCAGTAGCACCAGGAGGGGCCAAGAGACCCAGTACTTC	14	TRBV19	TRBJ2-5	NA
CASSLVPYEQYF	TGTGCCAGCAGCTTAGTACCCTACGAGCAGTACTTC	12	TRBV7-9	TRBJ2-7	NA
CAISEQGGWETQYF	TGTGCCATCAGTGAGCAAGGGGGATGGGAGACCCAGTACTTC	14	TRBV10-3	TRBJ2-5	NA
CATGANTNTGELFF	TGTGCCACCGGGGCTAACACTAACACCGGGGAGCTGTTTTTT	14	TRBV14	TRBJ2-2	NA
CSGVRPSSYNEQFF	TGCAGCGGCGTCAGGCCGAGCTCCTACAATGAGCAGTTCTTC	14	TRBV29-1	TRBJ2-1	NA
CASSTGQGYEQYF	TGTGCCAGTAGTACGGGACAGGGCTACGAGCAGTACTTC	13	TRBV19	TRBJ2-7	TRBD1
CASSLTPSIVYEQYF	TGTGCCAGCAGCTTAACCCCCTCCATTGTCTACGAGCAGTACTTC	15	TRBV11-2	TRBJ2-7	NA
CASSYSRTSGTDTQYF	TGTGCCAGCAGTTACTCGCGGACTAGCGGCACAGATACGCAGTATTTT	16	TRBV6-6	TRBJ2-3	TRBD2
CASSYDRNQETQYF	TGCGCCAGCAGTTACGACAGAAACCAAGAGACCCAGTACTTC	14	TRBV5-1	TRBJ2-5	NA
CASSLKASGTYYEQYF	TGTGCCAGCAGTTTAAAGGCTAGCGGGACATACTACGAGCAGTACTTC	16	TRBV27	TRBJ2-7	TRBD2
CASSLVRAINEQFF	TGCGCCAGCAGTCTGGTCAGGGCGATAAATGAGCAGTTCTTC	14	TRBV10-1	TRBJ2-1	NA